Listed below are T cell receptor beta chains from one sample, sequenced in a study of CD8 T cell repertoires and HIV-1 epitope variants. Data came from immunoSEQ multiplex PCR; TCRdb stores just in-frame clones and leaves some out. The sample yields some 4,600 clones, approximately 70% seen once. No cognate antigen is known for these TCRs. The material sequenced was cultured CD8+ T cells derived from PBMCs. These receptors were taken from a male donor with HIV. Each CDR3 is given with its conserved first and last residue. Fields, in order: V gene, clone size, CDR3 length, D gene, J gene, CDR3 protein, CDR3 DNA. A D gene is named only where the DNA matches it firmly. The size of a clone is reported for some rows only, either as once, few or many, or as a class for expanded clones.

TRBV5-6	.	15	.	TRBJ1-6	CASSFLQGVNSPLHF	TGTGCCAGCAGCTTCCTCCAGGGCGTGAATTCACCCCTCCACTTT
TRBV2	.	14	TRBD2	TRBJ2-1	CASSNSGMNDEQFF	TGTGCCAGCAGCAATAGCGGGATGAACGATGAGCAGTTCTTC
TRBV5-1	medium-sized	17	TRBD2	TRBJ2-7	CASSLYSGTTSSYEQYF	TGCGCCAGCAGCTTATACAGCGGGACCACAAGCTCCTACGAGCAGTACTTC
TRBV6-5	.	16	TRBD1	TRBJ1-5	CASSLSGTGVNQPQHF	TGTGCCAGCAGTTTATCCGGGACAGGGGTCAATCAGCCCCAGCATTTT
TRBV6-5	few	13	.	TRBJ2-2	CASSSDSTGELFF	TGTGCCAGCAGCTCGGACAGCACCGGGGAGCTGTTTTTT
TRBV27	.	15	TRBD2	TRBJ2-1	CASSLSASGYNEQFF	TGTGCCAGCAGTTTATCGGCTAGCGGGTACAATGAGCAGTTCTTC
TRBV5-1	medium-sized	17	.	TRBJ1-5	CASSPVPDIGRAQPQHF	TGCGCCAGCAGCCCGGTACCTGACATCGGGAGGGCTCAGCCCCAGCATTTT
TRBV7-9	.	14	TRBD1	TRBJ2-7	CASSPWDSSYEQYF	TGTGCCAGCAGCCCATGGGACAGCTCCTACGAGCAGTACTTC
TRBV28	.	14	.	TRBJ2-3	CASSLSTSTDTQYF	TGTGCCAGCAGTTTATCGACTAGCACAGATACGCAGTATTTT
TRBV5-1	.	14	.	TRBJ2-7	CASSFNRVSYEQYF	TGCGCCAGCAGCTTCAACAGGGTCTCCTACGAGCAGTACTTC
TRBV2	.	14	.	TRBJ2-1	CASITESSYNEQFF	TGTGCCAGCATTACGGAGAGCTCCTACAATGAGCAGTTCTTC
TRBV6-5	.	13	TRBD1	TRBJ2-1	CASQQGAYNEQFF	TGTGCCAGTCAGCAGGGGGCCTACAATGAGCAGTTCTTC
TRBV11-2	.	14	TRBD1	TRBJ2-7	CASSPDREYYEQYF	TGTGCCAGCAGCCCGGACAGGGAGTACTACGAGCAGTACTTC
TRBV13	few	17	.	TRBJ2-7	CASSLVGQETTSYEQYF	TGTGCCAGCAGCTTAGTAGGGCAGGAGACGACTAGCTACGAGCAGTACTTC
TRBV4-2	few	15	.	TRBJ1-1	CASSQGALTNTEAFF	TGTGCCAGCAGCCAAGGGGCCCTAACAAACACTGAAGCTTTCTTT
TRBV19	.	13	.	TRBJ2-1	CASSIRLVYEQFF	TGTGCCAGTAGTATAAGACTAGTTTACGAGCAGTTCTTC
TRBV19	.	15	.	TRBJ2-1	CASSPDFSSYNEQFF	TGTGCCAGTAGTCCGGACTTTTCCTCCTACAATGAGCAGTTCTTC
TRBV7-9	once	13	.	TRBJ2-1	CASSLDAGNEQFF	TGTGCCAGCAGCTTAGATGCAGGAAACGAGCAGTTCTTC
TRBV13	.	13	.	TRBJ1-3	CASSFLSGNTIYF	TGTGCCAGCAGCTTCTTAAGTGGAAACACCATATATTTT
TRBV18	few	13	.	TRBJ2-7	CASSPSSSYEQYF	TGTGCCAGCTCACCTTCTTCCTCCTACGAGCAGTACTTC
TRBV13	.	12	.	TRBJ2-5	CASSNSVSAQYF	TGTGCCAGCAGCAACAGTGTGTCGGCCCAGTACTTC
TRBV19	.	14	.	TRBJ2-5	CASSISQGQETQYF	TGTGCCAGTAGTATCTCCCAGGGCCAAGAGACCCAGTACTTC
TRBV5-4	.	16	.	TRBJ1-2	CASSQDPVELDYGYTF	TGCGCCAGCAGCCAAGATCCCGTCGAACTCGACTATGGCTACACCTTC
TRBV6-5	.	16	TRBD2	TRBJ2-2	CASSYTSGRSTGELFF	TGTGCCAGCAGTTATACTAGCGGGAGGAGCACCGGGGAGCTGTTTTTT
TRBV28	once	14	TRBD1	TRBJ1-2	CASSTPGQGDGYTF	TGTGCCAGCAGCACTCCGGGACAGGGGGATGGCTACACCTTC
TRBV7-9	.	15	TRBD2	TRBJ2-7	CASSWPSGGAYEQYF	TGTGCCAGCAGCTGGCCTAGCGGGGGGGCCTACGAGCAGTACTTC
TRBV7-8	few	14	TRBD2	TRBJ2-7	CASTVLAGDYEQYF	TGTGCCAGCACCGTACTAGCGGGAGACTACGAGCAGTACTTC
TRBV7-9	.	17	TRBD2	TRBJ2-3	CASSPGGGGAGTDTQYF	TGTGCCAGCAGCCCGGGGGGTGGGGGAGCTGGCACAGATACGCAGTATTTT
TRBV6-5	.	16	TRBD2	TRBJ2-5	CASSYSGTSGQETQYF	TGTGCCAGCAGTTACTCCGGGACTAGCGGCCAAGAGACCCAGTACTTC
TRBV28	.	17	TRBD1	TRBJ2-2	CASSFPPTHRGTGELFF	TGTGCCAGCAGTTTCCCCCCAACTCACAGGGGGACCGGGGAGCTGTTTTTT
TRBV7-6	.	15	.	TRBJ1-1	CASSSQDRQNTEAFF	TGTGCCAGCAGCTCCCAGGACAGACAGAACACTGAAGCTTTCTTT
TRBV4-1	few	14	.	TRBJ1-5	CASSFSRGYGPQHF	TGCGCCAGCAGTTTTAGCCGAGGGTATGGGCCCCAGCATTTT
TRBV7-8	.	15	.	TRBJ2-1	CASSDAGEGVSEQFF	TGTGCCAGCAGCGACGCCGGGGAGGGGGTGAGTGAGCAGTTCTTC
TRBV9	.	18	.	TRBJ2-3	CASSMPGPGQISADTQYF	TGTGCCAGCAGCATGCCCGGTCCCGGACAGATATCTGCAGATACGCAGTATTTT
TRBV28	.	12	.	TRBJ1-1	CASARVGTEAFF	TGTGCCAGCGCCAGGGTTGGGACTGAAGCTTTCTTT
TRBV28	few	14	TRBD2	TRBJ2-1	CASLTSGGWNEQFF	TGTGCCAGCCTCACTAGCGGGGGATGGAATGAGCAGTTCTTC
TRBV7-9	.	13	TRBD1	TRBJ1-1	CASSPQGETEAFF	TGTGCCAGCAGCCCACAGGGGGAAACTGAAGCTTTCTTT
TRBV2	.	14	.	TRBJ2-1	CASGTSTLDNEQFF	TGTGCCAGCGGCACTAGCACCCTGGACAATGAGCAGTTCTTC
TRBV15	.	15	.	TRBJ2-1	CATSRYSASYNEQFF	TGTGCCACCAGCAGATATAGCGCTTCCTACAATGAGCAGTTCTTC
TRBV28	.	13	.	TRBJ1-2	CASSLYGGAGYTF	TGTGCCAGCAGTTTATATGGGGGCGCGGGCTACACCTTC
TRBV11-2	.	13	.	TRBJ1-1	CASVGPGNTEAFF	TGTGCCTCGGTGGGGCCAGGGAACACTGAAGCTTTCTTT
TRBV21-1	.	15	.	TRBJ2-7	CASSKDSGGTYEQYF	TGTGCCAGCAGCAAAGATAGCGGGGGAACCTACGAGCAGTACTTC
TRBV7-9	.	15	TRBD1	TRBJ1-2	CASSLGDSGRGGYTF	TGTGCCAGCAGCCTAGGGGACAGCGGGAGGGGTGGCTACACCTTC
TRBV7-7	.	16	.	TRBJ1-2	CASSQDPPDLDYGYTF	TGCGCCAGCAGCCAAGATCCCCCAGACTTGGACTATGGCTACACCTTC
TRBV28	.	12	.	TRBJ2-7	CASSLSRPEQYF	TGTGCCAGCAGTCTTAGTCGCCCCGAGCAGTACTTC
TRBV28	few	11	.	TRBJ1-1	CASSLGTEAFF	TGTGCCAGCAGTTTGGGCACTGAAGCTTTCTTT
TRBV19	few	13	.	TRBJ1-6	CATLADGSSPLHF	TGTGCCACCCTGGCAGACGGGAGTTCACCCCTCCACTTT
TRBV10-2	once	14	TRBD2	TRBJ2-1	CASSGVAGGGEQFF	TGCGCCAGCAGTGGGGTAGCGGGGGGGGGTGAGCAGTTCTTC
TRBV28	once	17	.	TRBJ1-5	CASSLGPSWGFDQPQHF	TGTGCCAGCAGTTTAGGCCCGAGCTGGGGGTTCGATCAGCCCCAGCATTTT
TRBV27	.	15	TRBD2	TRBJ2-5	CASSLGWTSGETQYF	TGTGCCAGCAGTTTAGGATGGACTAGCGGAGAGACCCAGTACTTC
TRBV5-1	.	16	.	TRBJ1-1	CASSLGLTGANTEAFF	TGCGCCAGCAGCTTGGGCTTGACAGGAGCCAACACTGAAGCTTTCTTT
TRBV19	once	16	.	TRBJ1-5	CASSSQEGYSNQPQHF	TGTGCCAGTAGTTCCCAGGAGGGCTATAGCAATCAGCCCCAGCATTTT
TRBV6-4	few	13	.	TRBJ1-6	CASSDGDNSPLHF	TGTGCCAGCAGTGACGGAGATAATTCACCCCTCCACTTT
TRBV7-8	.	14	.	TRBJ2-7	CASSSGTSSYEQYF	TGTGCCAGCAGCTCAGGGACCTCCTCCTACGAGCAGTACTTC
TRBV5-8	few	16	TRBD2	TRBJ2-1	CASSFVGLDRDNEQFF	TGTGCCAGCAGCTTTGTGGGACTAGATAGAGACAATGAGCAGTTCTTC
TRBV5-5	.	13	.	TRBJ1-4	CASSFWGDEKLFF	TGTGCCAGCAGCTTTTGGGGTGATGAAAAACTGTTTTTT
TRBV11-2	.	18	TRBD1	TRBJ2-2	CASSSPGQGEVWTGELFF	TGTGCCAGCAGCTCACCGGGACAGGGGGAAGTGTGGACCGGGGAGCTGTTTTTT
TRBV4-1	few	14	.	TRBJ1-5	CASSQDSRAQPQHF	TGCGCCAGCAGCCAAGATTCACGAGCTCAGCCCCAGCATTTT
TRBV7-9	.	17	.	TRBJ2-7	CASSSSLSLSSPYEQYF	TGTGCCAGCAGCTCCTCATTGAGCCTTTCATCTCCCTACGAGCAGTACTTC